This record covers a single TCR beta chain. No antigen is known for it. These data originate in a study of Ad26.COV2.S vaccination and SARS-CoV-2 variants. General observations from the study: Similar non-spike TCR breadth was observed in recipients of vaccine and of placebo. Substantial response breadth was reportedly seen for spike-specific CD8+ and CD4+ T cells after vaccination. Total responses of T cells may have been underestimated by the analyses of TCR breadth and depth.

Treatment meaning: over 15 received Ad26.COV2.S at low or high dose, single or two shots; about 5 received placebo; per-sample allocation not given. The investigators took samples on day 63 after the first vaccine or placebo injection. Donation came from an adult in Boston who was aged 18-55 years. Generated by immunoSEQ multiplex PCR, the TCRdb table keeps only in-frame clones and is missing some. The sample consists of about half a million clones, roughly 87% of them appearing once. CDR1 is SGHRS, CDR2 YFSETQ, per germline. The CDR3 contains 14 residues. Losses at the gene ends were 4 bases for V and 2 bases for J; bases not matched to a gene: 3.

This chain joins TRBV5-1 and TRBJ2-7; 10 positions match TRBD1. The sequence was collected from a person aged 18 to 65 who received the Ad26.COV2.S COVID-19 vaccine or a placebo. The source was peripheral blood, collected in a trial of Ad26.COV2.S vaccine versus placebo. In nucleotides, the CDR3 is TGCGCCAGCAGCGCGGGACAGGGGACCTACGAGCAGTACTTC. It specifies CASSAGQGTYEQYF.